What follows are 28 T cell receptor beta chains derived from one specimen sequenced in a study of T cells in localized non-small cell lung cancer (dated by TCRdb to 2019 to 2021). The library came from the immunoSEQ multiplex PCR assay. TCRdb stores this immuneACCESS table with in-frame sequences only. Part of the clones is absent; in the studies checked, under half of the shortfall reflects unresolved V genes, and no reason is known for the rest. This sample has about 55,000 clones in its table, and roughly 84% of those were observed once. The ten top clones hold approximately 18% of the sample. The source was peripheral blood mononuclear cells, collected before any cancer treatment. The receptors were gathered from a man between 40 and 70 years old with stage III lung adenocarcinoma.

The rearrangement joins TRBV19 to TRBJ1-1; D not certain. V gave up 9 bases and J gave up 0 bases, with 11 bases separating them. CDR3 size: 13 residues. Looked up from germline, CDR1 is LNHDA and CDR2 is SQIVND (reference sequence). The CDR3: CASLQEMNTEAFF. CDR3 in DNA: TGTGCCAGCCTGCAGGAGATGAACACTGAAGCTTTCTTT. The full variable domain, its missing parts supplied by reference TRBV19 and TRBJ1-1, is DGGITQSPKYLFRKEGQNVTLSCEQNLNHDAMYWYRQDPGQGLRLIYYSQIVNDFQKGDIAEGYSVSREKKESFPLTVTSAQKNPTAFYLCASLQEMNTEAFFGQGTRLTVV.

V and J are TRBV4-2 and TRBJ2-7; 7 bases fit TRBD2. The CDR3 totals 14 residues. Unmatched junction bases numbered 6, after V lost 5 bases and J lost 2 bases. Per the germline V gene, CDR1 is LGHNA and CDR2 is YNFKEQ. The CDR3 is CASSRTSATYEQYF. In DNA, the CDR3 is TGTGCCAGCAGCAGAACTAGCGCGACCTACGAGCAGTACTTC.

V gene TRBV15 combines with J gene TRBJ2-6; D unclear. CDR1 and CDR2 (germline): LNHNV, YYDKDF (reference sequence). CDR3 length equals 15 residues. With 0 bases removed from V and 2 bases from J, the gap between germline ends came to 5 bases. The CDR3 here is CATSREGAGANVLTF. The CDR3, as DNA: TGTGCCACCAGCAGAGAGGGCGCTGGGGCCAACGTCCTGACTTTC.

This chain links TRBV30 with TRBJ2-7; D possibly corresponds to TRBD1 (5 bases). Trimming left V 2 bases short and J 6 bases short, with 11 bases between. The CDR3 has 12 residues. Germline V lookup: CDR1 GTSNPN, CDR2 SVGIG (reference sequence). CDR3 in amino acids: CAWSRAGIEQYF. For the CDR3, the DNA is TGTGCCTGGAGTAGGGCAGGGATCGAGCAGTACTTC.

The table lists this clone with a count of one. The chain links TRBV4-3 to TRBJ2-1; TRBD2 matches at 9 bases. J lost 9 bases, V lost 1 base, and 10 bases had no gene match. The germline gives CDR1 LGHNA, CDR2 YSLEER. The CDR3 length is 16 residues. The CDR3 is CASSQVGGGGVVEQFF. The DNA of the CDR3 is TGCGCCAGCAGCCAAGTGGGAGGCGGGGGGGTTGTTGAGCAGTTCTTC.

There are a few counts of this clone. The rearrangement joins TRBV4-1 to TRBJ2-7; tentatively, D is TRBD1 (6 bases). The V end lost 4 bases, the J end lost 0 bases, and 10 bases lay between the germline ends. Germline V gene data show CDR1 as MGHRA and CDR2 as YSYEKL. This CDR3 spans 14 amino acids. The CDR3 here is CASSPRDNSYEQYF. CDR3 nucleotide sequence: TGCGCCAGCAGCCCCCGGGACAACTCCTACGAGCAGTACTTC.

The chain uses TRBV4-1 and TRBJ1-2; D unresolved. The CDR3 runs to 14 residues. V lost 0 bases to trimming and J lost 4 bases, with 9 bases between them. CDR1 and CDR2 (germline): MGHRA, YSYEKL. The CDR3 sequence is CASSQDSNFYGYTF. The CDR3 DNA reads as TGCGCCAGCAGCCAAGATTCGAACTTCTATGGCTACACCTTC.

The gene calls are TRBV6-5 and TRBJ1-5, with D possibly being TRBD1 (6 bases). V was trimmed by 5 bases and J by 7 bases, leaving 12 bases between them. This CDR3 comprises 13 residues. Germline V gene sequence: CDR1 MNHEY, CDR2 SVGAGI. This chain's CDR3 is CASSHDRTQPQHF. CDR3 nucleotides: TGTGCCAGCAGTCACGACAGGACCCAGCCCCAGCATTTT.

This sequence joins TRBV7-2 and TRBJ2-5, with a weak D call TRBD1 (5 bases). This CDR3 spans 14 amino acids. V was pared by 1 base and J by 3 bases, with 9 bases between. The germline V gene has CDR1 SGHTA and CDR2 FQGNSA. The CDR3 spells CASSLVVTEETQYF. The DNA for the CDR3 is TGTGCCAGCAGCTTAGTGGTGACAGAAGAGACCCAGTACTTC.

The chain employs TRBV28 and TRBJ1-2; 7 nucleotides align to TRBD1. Germline V gene lookup returns CDR1 MDHEN and CDR2 SYDVKM. The junction had 17 bases not matched to a gene; V was cut back by 6 bases and J by 4 bases. This CDR3 contains 17 residues. The CDR3 DNA follows: TGTGCCAGCAGCTTCCCGCCGGGACAGCAGGCTTTCTATGGCTACACCTTC. This translates into CASSFPPGQQAFYGYTF.

The gene calls are TRBV5-1 and TRBJ2-7; maybe TRBD2 (6 bases). CDR1 is SGHRS, CDR2 YFSETQ, per germline. Trimming took 4 bases from V and 2 from J, leaving 13 bases between them. The CDR3 loop spans 14 amino acids. The CDR3 coding sequence is TGCGCCAGCAGCCTGGGACTGACGACCTACGAGCAGTACTTC. Encoded protein: CASSLGLTTYEQYF.

This rearrangement joins TRBV7-9 to TRBJ1-3; D call uncertain. V was clipped by 5 bases and J by 3 bases, with 14 bases between them. Germline CDR1 SEHNR, CDR2 FQNEAQ (reference sequence). The CDR3 covers 15 residues. The DNA of the CDR3 is TGTGCCAGCAGCCCCCCTAGGCGGATTGGAAACACCATATATTTT. Amino acid sequence: CASSPPRRIGNTIYF.

This clone was recorded a few times. The CDR3 region has the DNA TGTGCCAGCAGTGAAGGGGAGTTCGGTGGCTACACCTTC. As protein: CASSEGEFGGYTF. The chain couples TRBV2 to TRBJ1-2; the D is unclear. Trimming took 1 base from V and 7 from J, leaving 10 bases between them. Germline CDR1 is SNHLY and CDR2 is FYNNEI. The CDR3 extends over 13 amino acids.

This clone was recorded only once. The identical CDR3 is also encoded by other nucleotide sequences in the sample. The chain employs TRBV27 and TRBJ2-3; D gene uncertain. V gave up 0 bases and J gave up 2 bases, with 6 bases separating them. Germline CDR1 MNHEY, CDR2 SMNVEV (reference sequence). The CDR3 extends over 14 amino acids. Here the CDR3 reads CASSLSSPTDTQYF. CDR3 sequence (DNA): TGTGCCAGCAGTTTATCGTCTCCCACAGATACGCAGTATTTT.

The J gene is TRBJ1-2, the V gene TRBV7-8; tentative D call: TRBD1 (6 bases). This CDR3 has 16 amino acids. The germline V and J ends were trimmed by 0 bases and 8 bases, with 19 bases remaining between them. The V gene's germline CDR1 is SGHVS and CDR2 FQNEAQ. The CDR3: CASSLAFIQGSRGYTF. DNA of the CDR3: TGTGCCAGCAGCTTAGCCTTCATCCAGGGGTCCCGGGGCTACACCTTC. Full variable domain (missing parts from reference TRBV7-8 and TRBJ1-2): GAGVSQSPRYKVAKRGQDVALRCDPISGHVSLFWYQQALGQGPEFLTYFQNEAQLDKSGLPSDRFFAERPEGSVSTLKIQRTQQEDSAVYLCASSLAFIQGSRGYTFGSGTRLTVV.

The chain joins TRBV9 to TRBJ2-3, with D possibly matching TRBD1 (5 bases). V was trimmed by 0 bases and J by 3 bases, leaving 11 bases between them. CDR1 is SGDLS, CDR2 YYNGEE, per germline. CDR3 length: 15 amino acids. CDR3 sequence: CASSVVGLETDTQYF. CDR3 nucleotide sequence: TGTGCCAGCAGCGTAGTGGGGCTAGAAACAGATACGCAGTATTTT.

The chain carries TRBV4-2 and TRBJ1-6; 7 bases fit TRBD1. Per germline, CDR1 LGHNA and CDR2 YNFKEQ. The CDR3 length is 16 residues. J was trimmed by 4 bases and V by 0 bases; bases with no gene match: 3. CDR3 in amino acids: CASSQEMGQYNSPLHF. CDR3 sequence (DNA): TGTGCCAGCAGCCAAGAGATGGGACAGTATAATTCACCCCTCCACTTT.

This chain connects TRBV7-2 to TRBJ2-5; D is uncertain. Germline CDR1 reads SGHTA; CDR2 reads FQGNSA. Trimming took 5 bases from V and 2 from J, leaving 12 bases between them. The CDR3 consists of 14 residues. CDR3 sequence reads: CASSPDVGQETQYF. CDR3 nucleotide sequence: TGTGCCAGCAGCCCCGATGTAGGACAAGAGACCCAGTACTTC.

This clone was seen a single time. CDR3 amino acids: CASSLSRTGPDTQYF. CDR3 in DNA: TGTGCCAGCAGCTTATCCCGAACAGGGCCAGATACGCAGTATTTT. This sequence joins TRBV7-2 and TRBJ2-3; D might be TRBD1 (6 bases). The CDR3 length is 15 residues. Germline V gene sequence: CDR1 SGHTA, CDR2 FQGNSA. The V end lost 2 bases, the J end lost 4 bases, and 13 bases lay between the germline ends.

V is TRBV7-6 and J is TRBJ1-6, with D perhaps TRBD1 (5 bases). The CDR3 is 17 residues long. In germline, CDR1 is SGHVS, CDR2 FNYEAQ. V lost 5 bases and J 0 bases, leaving 14 bases between the germline ends. The CDR3 loop is CASSQGPSGSYNSPLHF. CDR3 nucleotides: TGTGCCAGCAGCCAGGGACCGTCGGGCTCCTATAATTCACCCCTCCACTTT.

The chain joins TRBV27 to TRBJ1-1; 12 bases fit TRBD1. The CDR3 extends over 14 amino acids. From germline, CDR1 is MNHEY and CDR2 SMNVEV (reference sequence). Unmatched junction bases numbered 2, after V lost 6 bases and J lost 3 bases. The CDR3 coding sequence is TGTGCCAGCAGGGGGACAGGGGGCTACACTGAAGCTTTCTTT. It encodes CASRGTGGYTEAFF.

This clone occurred once. The CDR3 region has the DNA TGTGCCAGCAGCCAATGGACAGGGAGGACGGGCAATCAGCCCCAGCATTTT. It yields the protein CASSQWTGRTGNQPQHF. This chain uses TRBV14 with TRBJ1-5, with TRBD1 matching over 8 bases. This CDR3 is built from 17 residues. The germline V gene encodes CDR1 SGHDN and CDR2 FVKESK. Losses at the gene ends were 2 bases for V and 2 bases for J; bases not matched to a gene: 8.

The CDR3 sequence is CASSRPGTGFGQYF. CDR3 DNA sequence: TGTGCCAGCAGCCGTCCCGGGACAGGGTTCGGGCAGTACTTC. The chain combines TRBV11-1 with TRBJ2-7, with 9 nucleotides matching TRBD1. Germline V gene lookup returns CDR1 SGHAT and CDR2 FQDESV (reference sequence). Germline trimming cut 5 bases from V and 9 bases from J; bases unmatched to any gene: 11. The CDR3 is 14 residues long.

This clone was seen only a few times. The rearrangement uses TRBV25-1 and TRBJ1-2, with a tentative D call TRBD1 (6 bases). The germline V gene encodes CDR1 MGHDK and CDR2 SYGVNS. The CDR3 is made up of 15 amino acids. V was cut by 6 bases and J by 3 bases, with 17 bases left in between. CDR3 residues: CASRPIQGADYGYTF. Here the CDR3 DNA reads TGTGCCAGCAGACCAATACAGGGAGCGGACTATGGCTACACCTTC.

This clone was seen a single time. The CDR3 does not end in the conserved phenylalanine or tryptophan, so this is likely a read error. The V gene is TRBV2, the J gene TRBJ1-2; 8 nucleotides line up with TRBD1. Germline V gene data show CDR1 as SNHLY and CDR2 as FYNNEI. Losses at the gene ends were 4 bases for V and 4 bases for J; bases not matched to a gene: 5. The CDR3 consists of 14 residues. This CDR3 is CASSVGQGVYGYTL. Here the CDR3 DNA reads TGTGCCAGCAGTGTCGGACAGGGAGTCTATGGCTACACCCTC.

This chain uses TRBV30 with TRBJ2-7; D might be TRBD1 (6 bases). This CDR3 has 12 residues. The V and J ends lost 6 bases and 5 bases respectively, with 14 bases between them. Germline-derived CDR1 and CDR2 are GTSNPN and SVGIG (reference sequence). Here the CDR3 DNA reads TGTGCCTGTTCTAATGGGGGCAACGAGCAGTACTTC. Amino acids: CACSNGGNEQYF.

This clone showed up just a few times. V usage is TRBV11-2 and J usage is TRBJ2-5; possibly TRBD1 for D (6 bases). The CDR3 is made up of 14 amino acids. Germline V CDR1 and CDR2: SGHAT, FQNNGV. V lost 4 bases and J lost 2, with 11 bases in between. As DNA, the CDR3 is TGTGCCAGCAGCTCCAGGGGATATCAAGAGACCCAGTACTTC. This codes for CASSSRGYQETQYF.

V gene TRBV29-1 combines with J gene TRBJ1-1; D might be TRBD1 (5 bases). Germline CDR1 and CDR2: SQVTM and ANQGSEA. This CDR3 has 12 residues. The ends were cut back, 7 bases at V and 5 bases at J, with 14 bases in the middle. Here the CDR3 DNA reads TGCAGCGCTATACCGGGGGGAACTGAAGCTTTCTTT. This gives the protein CSAIPGGTEAFF.